The 23 T cell receptor beta chains reported below all come from one sample, sequenced in a study of control samples from healthy donors and cancer patients (TCRdb year 2020). Library creation used the immunoSEQ multiplex PCR assay. TCRdb re-hosts the immuneACCESS table, in-frame sequences only. Its copies lack some clones; in the studies checked, an unresolved V gene accounts for under half of them, and the cause for the rest is not known. Counted in this sample were 50,000 or so clones; about four fifths of them appeared once. The ten largest clones represent over 9% of the sample. The sequencing sample was made of blood. All receptors come from a man in his 70s in good health.

This clone was observed a single time. The chain combines TRBV5-1 with TRBJ2-1; D possibly corresponds to TRBD1 (5 bases). This CDR3 has 15 residues. Germline V CDR1 and CDR2: SGHRS, YFSETQ. V was clipped by 7 bases and J by 4 bases, with 18 bases between them. The CDR3 bases are TGCGCCAGCTCCTTGGTGGATAAGGGGTACAATGAGCAGTTCTTC. This gives the protein CASSLVDKGYNEQFF.

The chain employs TRBV5-4 and TRBJ2-2, with no clear D. Germline CDR1 and CDR2: SGHNT and YYREEE (reference sequence). The CDR3 sequence is 15 residues long. V was cut by 4 bases and J by 4 bases, with 14 bases left in between. The CDR3 reads CASSPGRFGTGELFF. As DNA, the CDR3 is TGTGCCAGCAGCCCAGGACGATTCGGCACCGGGGAGCTGTTTTTT.

The chain couples TRBV7-8 to TRBJ2-2; D ambiguous. Per the germline V gene, CDR1 is SGHVS and CDR2 is FQNEAQ. The CDR3 extends over 16 amino acids. Trimming pared 6 bases from V and 1 base from J, leaving 15 bases between. CDR3 bases: TGTGCCAGCAGACATAATCCGGGCAAGAACACCGGGGAGCTGTTTTTT. As protein: CASRHNPGKNTGELFF.

In the case of this clone: Other DNA sequences from this sample encode an identical CDR3 as well. The chain links TRBV4-2 to TRBJ1-3; 10 bases are shared with TRBD1. The CDR3 has 20 residues. Germline trimming cut 4 bases from V and 4 bases from J; bases unmatched to any gene: 19. Germline CDR1 reads LGHNA; CDR2 reads YNFKEQ. CDR3 DNA sequence: TGTGCCAGCAGCCCCAAGACGTCGGGACAGGGGTACGCGGGCGGAAACACCATATATTTT. This encodes CASSPKTSGQGYAGGNTIYF.

This chain connects TRBV11-1 to TRBJ2-3, with TRBD1 as a possible D gene (5 bases). The CDR3 runs to 11 residues. V was trimmed by 5 bases and J by 10 bases, leaving 10 bases between them. The germline V gene has CDR1 SGHAT and CDR2 FQDESV (reference sequence). This CDR3 is CASSPGRAQYF. CDR3 coding DNA: TGTGCCAGCAGCCCCGGCAGGGCGCAGTATTTT.

This clone was observed a single time. The chain combines TRBV5-4 with TRBJ2-6; weak D call: TRBD2 (5 bases). The CDR3 spans 15 residues. Trimming removed 4 bases at V and 4 bases at J, with 12 bases between. Germline loops: CDR1 SGHNT, CDR2 YYREEE (reference sequence). CDR3 residues: CASSPRGTGANVLTF. In DNA, the CDR3 is TGTGCCAGCAGCCCACGGGGAACCGGGGCCAACGTCCTGACTTTC.

The rearrangement joins TRBV10-3 to TRBJ1-4, with D possibly matching TRBD1 (5 bases). Germline lookup yields CDR1 ENHRY and CDR2 SYGVKD. V was clipped by 3 bases and J by 3 bases, with 14 bases between them. The CDR3 loop spans 16 amino acids. The CDR3 sequence is CAISESLGVANEKLFF. CDR3 in DNA: TGTGCCATCAGTGAAAGTTTAGGGGTTGCTAATGAAAAACTGTTTTTT.

V and J are TRBV11-2 and TRBJ2-1, with 7 nucleotides matching TRBD2. Germline V gives CDR1 SGHAT, CDR2 FQNNGV. The ends lost 3 bases at V and 4 bases at J; junction bases unmatched: 15. The CDR3 is 18 amino acids. CDR3 DNA sequence: TGTGCCAGCAGCTTTCGGCGACTCCAAGCGGGACCGTACAATGAGCAGTTCTTC. Translation gives CASSFRRLQAGPYNEQFF.

CDR3 sequence: CASSEHRSTDTQYF. CDR3 DNA sequence: TGTGCCAGCTCGGAACACCGGAGCACAGATACGCAGTATTTT. The V gene is TRBV11-3, the J gene TRBJ2-3; D is ambiguous. V lost 8 bases to trimming and J lost 0 bases, with 12 bases between them. The CDR3 is 14 amino acids. The germline V gene encodes CDR1 SGHNT and CDR2 YENEEA.

The CDR3 loop reads CASSRKDGTRSYEQYF. The CDR3 DNA is TGTGCCAGCAGCCGGAAAGACGGGACCCGCTCCTACGAGCAGTACTTC. The rearrangement links TRBV3-1 (or the pseudogene TRBV3-2) to TRBJ2-7; D is perhaps TRBD1 or TRBD2 (5 bases each). Trimming took 4 bases from V and 0 from J, leaving 16 bases between them. Looked up from germline, CDR1 is LGHDT and CDR2 is YNNKEL (reference sequence). The CDR3 loop spans 16 amino acids.

The chain carries TRBV7-2 and TRBJ1-2, with 9 bases fitting TRBD1. The CDR3 is 14 amino acids. V lost 5 bases and J lost 8; bases outside the gene matches: 9. Germline assignment: CDR1 SGHTA and CDR2 FQGNSA. CDR3 sequence reads: CASSADRGIGGYTF. The CDR3 bases are TGTGCCAGCAGCGCAGACAGGGGGATCGGGGGCTACACCTTC. Drawing the rest from reference TRBV7-2 and TRBJ1-2, the complete variable domain is GAGVSQSPSNKVTEKGKDVELRCDPISGHTALYWYRQSLGQGLEFLIYFQGNSAPDKSGLPSDRFSAERTGGSVSTLTIQRTQQEDSAVYLCASSADRGIGGYTFGSGTRLTVV.

This sequence joins TRBV9 and TRBJ1-1; D perhaps matches TRBD1 (6 bases). The germline gives CDR1 SGDLS, CDR2 YYNGEE. Trimming shortened V by 0 bases and J by 9 bases, and 15 bases separated the two germline ends. CDR3 length: 14 amino acids. CDR3 in amino acids: CASSVDSGAGKAFF. CDR3 in DNA: TGTGCCAGCAGCGTAGATTCAGGGGCAGGGAAAGCTTTCTTT.

The chain uses TRBV24-1 and TRBJ1-4; 7 bases align to TRBD1. Germline-derived CDR1 and CDR2 are KGHDR and SFDVKD. The CDR3 loop spans 15 amino acids. The trim removed 3 bases at V and 7 bases at J, leaving 7 bases unmatched. The chain's CDR3 is CATSDPGTDAEKLFF. DNA for the CDR3: TGTGCCACCAGTGATCCCGGGACAGATGCTGAAAAACTGTTTTTT.

The chain recombines TRBV4-2 with TRBJ2-2; TRBD1 matches 8 bases. Germline V gene sequence: CDR1 LGHNA, CDR2 YNFKEQ. This CDR3 region has 17 residues. The trim removed 0 bases at V and 4 bases at J, leaving 7 bases unmatched. The CDR3 bases are TGTGCCAGCAGCCAAGATCAAATCAGGGGGCCCACCGGGGAGCTGTTTTTT. Amino acids: CASSQDQIRGPTGELFF.

The chain is built from TRBV2 and TRBJ2-1; D possibly corresponds to TRBD2 (5 bases). From germline, CDR1 is SNHLY and CDR2 FYNNEI. V gave up 4 bases and J gave up 5 bases, with 12 bases separating them. This CDR3 region has 14 residues. The CDR3 DNA follows: TGTGCCAGCAGTGGCGTCCGGACTGACAATGAGCAGTTCTTC. It encodes CASSGVRTDNEQFF.

J is TRBJ2-2 and V is TRBV10-2; D is unclear. The germline V gene has CDR1 WSHSY and CDR2 SAAADI. The V end was cut by 5 bases, the J end by 7 bases, with 5 bases between. This CDR3 has 11 residues. The CDR3 DNA sequence: TGCGCCAGCAGTCGCCACGGGGAGCTGTTTTTT. Its translation is CASSRHGELFF.

J is TRBJ1-1 and V is TRBV3-1 (or the pseudogene TRBV3-2); D possibly corresponds to TRBD1 (6 bases). There are 14 residues in the CDR3. V lost 1 base and J lost 5, with 11 bases in between. Per the germline V gene, CDR1 is LGHDT and CDR2 is YNNKEL (reference sequence). The CDR3 loop is CASSQAGVGTEAFF. As DNA, the CDR3 is TGTGCCAGCAGCCAAGCAGGGGTCGGGACTGAAGCTTTCTTT.

The chain couples TRBV19 to TRBJ1-3; unclear D gene. The germline V and J ends were trimmed by 3 bases and 0 bases, with 12 bases remaining between them. The germline gives CDR1 LNHDA, CDR2 SQIVND (reference sequence). This CDR3 region has 16 residues. The CDR3 is CASSIGQSVSGNTIYF. As DNA, the CDR3 is TGTGCCAGTAGTATCGGGCAGAGCGTCTCTGGAAACACCATATATTTT.

This rearrangement joins TRBV7-9 to TRBJ1-1; TRBD1 matches 7 bases. Unmatched junction bases numbered 10, after V lost 7 bases and J lost 5 bases. This CDR3 has 14 residues. Germline-derived CDR1 and CDR2 are SEHNR and FQNEAQ (reference sequence). The CDR3 bases are TGTGCCAGCACCTCACAGGGGAGTTTAACTGAAGCTTTCTTT. Translation gives CASTSQGSLTEAFF.

CDR3 DNA sequence: TGTGCCAGCAGCCCCGGACAGGGAGGTGAAGAGACCCAGTACTTC. It specifies CASSPGQGGEETQYF. The J gene is TRBJ2-5, the V gene TRBV5-6, with 8 positions matching TRBD1. J was trimmed by 3 bases and V by 4 bases; bases with no gene match: 8. CDR3 size: 15 residues. Germline loops: CDR1 SGHDT, CDR2 YYEEEE.

The genes are TRBV27 and TRBJ2-3; TRBD1 agrees at 7 bases. Trimming cost V 6 bases and J 4 bases; bases outside gene matches: 13. The CDR3 is made up of 16 amino acids. Per germline, CDR1 MNHEY and CDR2 SMNVEV (reference sequence). CDR3 bases: TGTGCCAGCAGGACTCCGACAGGGAATAAGGCAGATACGCAGTATTTT. Translating it yields CASRTPTGNKADTQYF.

The rearrangement joins TRBV7-9 to TRBJ2-2; D is unresolved. The CDR3 is made up of 15 amino acids. Germline V lookup: CDR1 SEHNR, CDR2 FQNEAQ (reference sequence). The V and J ends lost 3 bases and 0 bases respectively, with 8 bases between them. The CDR3 coding sequence is TGTGCCAGCAGCTTTTTTCGCTCGAACACCGGGGAGCTGTTTTTT. Its protein product is CASSFFRSNTGELFF.

This chain joins TRBV28 and TRBJ2-1; 13 positions agree with TRBD2. The V segment lost 5 bases and the J segment 6 bases; nucleotides outside the gene matches: 4. The CDR3 loop spans 15 amino acids. The germline V gene encodes CDR1 MDHEN and CDR2 SYDVKM. The CDR3 DNA reads TGTGCCAGCAGTCTACTAGCGGGAGGGATCAATGAGCAGTTCTTC. Its protein is CASSLLAGGINEQFF.